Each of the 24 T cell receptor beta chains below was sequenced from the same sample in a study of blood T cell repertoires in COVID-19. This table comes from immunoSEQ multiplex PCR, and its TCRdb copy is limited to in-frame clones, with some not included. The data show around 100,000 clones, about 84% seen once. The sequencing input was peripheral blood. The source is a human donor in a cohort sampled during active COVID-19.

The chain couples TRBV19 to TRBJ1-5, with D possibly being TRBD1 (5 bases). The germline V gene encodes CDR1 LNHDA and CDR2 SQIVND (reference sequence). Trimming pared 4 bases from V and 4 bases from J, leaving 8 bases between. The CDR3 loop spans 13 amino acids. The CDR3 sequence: CASSTGGNQPQHF. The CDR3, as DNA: TGTGCCAGTAGTACGGGGGGGAATCAGCCCCAGCATTTT. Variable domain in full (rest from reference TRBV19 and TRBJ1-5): DGGITQSPKYLFRKEGQNVTLSCEQNLNHDAMYWYRQDPGQGLRLIYYSQIVNDFQKGDIAEGYSVSREKKESFPLTVTSAQKNPTAFYLCASSTGGNQPQHFGDGTRLSIL.

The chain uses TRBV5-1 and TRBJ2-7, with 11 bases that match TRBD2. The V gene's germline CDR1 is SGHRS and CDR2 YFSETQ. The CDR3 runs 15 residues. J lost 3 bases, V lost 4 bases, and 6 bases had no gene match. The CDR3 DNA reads TGCGCCAGCAGCACCGGGACTAGCGGCAGCTACGAGCAGTACTTC. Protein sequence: CASSTGTSGSYEQYF.

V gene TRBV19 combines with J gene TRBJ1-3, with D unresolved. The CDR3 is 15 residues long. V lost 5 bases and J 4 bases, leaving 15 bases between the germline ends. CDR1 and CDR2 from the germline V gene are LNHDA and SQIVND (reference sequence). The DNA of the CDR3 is TGTGCCAGTAGTCCCCCCCAGCCAGGAGGAAACACCATATATTTT. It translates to CASSPPQPGGNTIYF.

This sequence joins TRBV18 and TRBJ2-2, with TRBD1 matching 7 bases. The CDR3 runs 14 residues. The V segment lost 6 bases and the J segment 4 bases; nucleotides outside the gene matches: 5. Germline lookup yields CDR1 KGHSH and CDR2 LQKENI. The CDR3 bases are TGTGCCAGCTCCGGGACAGAAGGCACCGGGGAGCTGTTTTTT. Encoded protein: CASSGTEGTGELFF.

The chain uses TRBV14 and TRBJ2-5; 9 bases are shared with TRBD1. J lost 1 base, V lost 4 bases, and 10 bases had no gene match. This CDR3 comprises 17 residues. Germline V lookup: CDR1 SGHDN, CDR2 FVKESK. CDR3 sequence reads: CASSLTGTGTPQETQYF. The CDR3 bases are TGTGCCAGCAGCCTCACCGGGACAGGGACACCCCAAGAGACCCAGTACTTC. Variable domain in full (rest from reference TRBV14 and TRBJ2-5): EAGVTQFPSHSVIEKGQTVTLRCDPISGHDNLYWYRRVMGKEIKFLLHFVKESKQDESGMPNNRFLAERTGGTYSTLKVQPAELEDSGVYFCASSLTGTGTPQETQYFGPGTRLLVL.

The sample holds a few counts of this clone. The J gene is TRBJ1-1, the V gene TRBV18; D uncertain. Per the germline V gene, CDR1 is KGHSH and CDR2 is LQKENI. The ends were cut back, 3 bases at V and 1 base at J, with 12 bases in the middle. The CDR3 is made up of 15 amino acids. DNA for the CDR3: TGTGCCAGCTCACCCCACTCCGGAGGGAACACTGAAGCTTTCTTT. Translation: CASSPHSGGNTEAFF.

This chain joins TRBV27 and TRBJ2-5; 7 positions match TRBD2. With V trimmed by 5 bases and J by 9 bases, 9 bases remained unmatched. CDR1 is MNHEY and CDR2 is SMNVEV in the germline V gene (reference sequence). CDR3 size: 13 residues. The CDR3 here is CASSPGPRGAQYF. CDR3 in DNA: TGTGCCAGCAGTCCGGGACCACGGGGGGCCCAGTACTTC.

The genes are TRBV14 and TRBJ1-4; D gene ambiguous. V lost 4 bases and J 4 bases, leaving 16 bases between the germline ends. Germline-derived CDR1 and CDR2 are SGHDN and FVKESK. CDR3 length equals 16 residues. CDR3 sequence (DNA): TGTGCCAGCAGCCCGAACGGGAGACGGATTAATGAAAAACTGTTTTTT. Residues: CASSPNGRRINEKLFF. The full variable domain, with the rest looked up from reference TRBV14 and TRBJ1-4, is EAGVTQFPSHSVIEKGQTVTLRCDPISGHDNLYWYRRVMGKEIKFLLHFVKESKQDESGMPNNRFLAERTGGTYSTLKVQPAELEDSGVYFCASSPNGRRINEKLFFGSGTQLSVL.

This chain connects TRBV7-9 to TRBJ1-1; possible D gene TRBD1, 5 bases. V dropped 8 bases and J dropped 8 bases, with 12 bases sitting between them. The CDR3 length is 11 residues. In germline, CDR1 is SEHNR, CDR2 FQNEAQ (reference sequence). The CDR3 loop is CASGGDFEAFF. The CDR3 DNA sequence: TGTGCCAGCGGGGGGGACTTCGAAGCTTTCTTT.

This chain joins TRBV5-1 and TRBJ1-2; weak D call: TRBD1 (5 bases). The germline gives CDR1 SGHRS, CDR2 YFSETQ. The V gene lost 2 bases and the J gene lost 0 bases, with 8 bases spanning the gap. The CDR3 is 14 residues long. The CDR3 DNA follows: TGCGCCAGCAGCTTCAGGGCCGCTAACTATGGCTACACCTTC. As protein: CASSFRAANYGYTF.

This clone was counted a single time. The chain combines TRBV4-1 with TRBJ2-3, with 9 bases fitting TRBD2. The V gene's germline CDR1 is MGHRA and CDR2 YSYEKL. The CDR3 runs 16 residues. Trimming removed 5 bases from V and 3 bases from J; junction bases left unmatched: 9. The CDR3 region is CASSDPGLARTDTQYF. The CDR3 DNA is TGCGCCAGCAGCGACCCGGGACTAGCAAGAACAGATACGCAGTATTTT.

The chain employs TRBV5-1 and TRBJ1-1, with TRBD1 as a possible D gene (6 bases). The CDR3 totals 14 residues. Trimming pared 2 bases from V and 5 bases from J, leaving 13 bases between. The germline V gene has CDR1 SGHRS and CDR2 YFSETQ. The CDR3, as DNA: TGCGCCAGCAGCTTCCGGACAGCGGGGACTGAAGCTTTCTTT. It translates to CASSFRTAGTEAFF.

The CDR3 here is CASRQDSNYGYTF. DNA for the CDR3: TGTGCCAGCAGACAGGACAGCAACTATGGCTACACCTTC. The chain couples TRBV12-3 or TRBV12-4 to TRBJ1-2; weak D call: TRBD1 (6 bases). V was clipped by 6 bases and J by 2 bases, with 10 bases between them. This CDR3 contains 13 residues.

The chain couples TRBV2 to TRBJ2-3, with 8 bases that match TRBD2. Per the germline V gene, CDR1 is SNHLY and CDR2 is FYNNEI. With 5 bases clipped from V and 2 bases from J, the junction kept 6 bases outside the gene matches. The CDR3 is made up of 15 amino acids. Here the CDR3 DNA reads TGTGCCAGCAGTCAGGGCGGGGGGCACACAGATACGCAGTATTTT. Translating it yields CASSQGGGHTDTQYF.

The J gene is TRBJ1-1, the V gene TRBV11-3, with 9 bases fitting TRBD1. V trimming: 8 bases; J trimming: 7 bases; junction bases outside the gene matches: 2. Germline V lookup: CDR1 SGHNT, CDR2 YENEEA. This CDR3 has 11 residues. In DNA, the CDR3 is TGTGCCAGCTCGGGACAGGGTGAAGCTTTCTTT. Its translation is CASSGQGEAFF. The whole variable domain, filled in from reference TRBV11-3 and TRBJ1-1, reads EAGVVQSPRYKIIEKKQPVAFWCNPISGHNTLYWYLQNLGQGPELLIRYENEEAVDDSQLPKDRFSAERLKGVDSTLKIQPAELGDSAVYLCASSGQGEAFFGQGTRLTVV.

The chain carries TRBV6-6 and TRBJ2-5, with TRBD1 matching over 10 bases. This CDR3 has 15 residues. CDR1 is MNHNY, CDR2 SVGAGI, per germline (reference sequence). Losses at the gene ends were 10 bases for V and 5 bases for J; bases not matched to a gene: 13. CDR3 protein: CATIDRGLGAETQYF. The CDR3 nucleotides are TGTGCCACTATTGACAGGGGGCTGGGGGCGGAGACCCAGTACTTC.

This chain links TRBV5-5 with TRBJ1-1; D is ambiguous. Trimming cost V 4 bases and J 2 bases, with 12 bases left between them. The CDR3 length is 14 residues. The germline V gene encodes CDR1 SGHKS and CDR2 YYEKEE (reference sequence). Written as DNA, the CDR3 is TGTGCCAGCAGCCCCTTAACAGTAAACACTGAAGCTTTCTTT. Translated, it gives CASSPLTVNTEAFF.

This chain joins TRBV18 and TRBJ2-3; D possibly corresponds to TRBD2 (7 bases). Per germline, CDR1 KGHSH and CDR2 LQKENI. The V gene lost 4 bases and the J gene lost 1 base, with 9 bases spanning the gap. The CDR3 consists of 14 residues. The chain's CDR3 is CASSRGGGTDTQYF. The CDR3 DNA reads TGTGCCAGCTCACGGGGGGGCGGCACAGATACGCAGTATTTT.

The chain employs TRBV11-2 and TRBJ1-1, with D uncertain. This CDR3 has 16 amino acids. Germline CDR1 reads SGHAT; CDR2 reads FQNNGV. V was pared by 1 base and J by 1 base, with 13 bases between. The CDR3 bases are TGTGCCAGCAGCTTAGCACTCACGAGAGAGAACACTGAAGCTTTCTTT. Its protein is CASSLALTRENTEAFF.

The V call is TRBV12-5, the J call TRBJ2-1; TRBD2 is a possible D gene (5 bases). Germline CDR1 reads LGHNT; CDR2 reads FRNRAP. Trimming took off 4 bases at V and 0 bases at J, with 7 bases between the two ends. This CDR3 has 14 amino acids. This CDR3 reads CASGSRASYNEQFF. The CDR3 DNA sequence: TGTGCTAGTGGTTCGCGGGCCTCCTACAATGAGCAGTTCTTC.

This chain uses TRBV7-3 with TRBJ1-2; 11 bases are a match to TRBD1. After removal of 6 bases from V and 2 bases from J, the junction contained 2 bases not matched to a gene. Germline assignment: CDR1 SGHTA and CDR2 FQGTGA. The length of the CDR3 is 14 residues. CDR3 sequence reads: CASSGTGGNYGYTF. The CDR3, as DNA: TGTGCCAGCAGTGGGACAGGGGGAAACTATGGCTACACCTTC.

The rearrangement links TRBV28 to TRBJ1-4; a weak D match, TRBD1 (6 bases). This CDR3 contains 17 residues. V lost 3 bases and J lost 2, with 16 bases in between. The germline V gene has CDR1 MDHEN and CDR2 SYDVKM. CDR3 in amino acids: CASSFAGAGGTNEKLFF. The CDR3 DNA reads TGTGCCAGCAGTTTCGCAGGGGCTGGGGGCACTAATGAAAAACTGTTTTTT.

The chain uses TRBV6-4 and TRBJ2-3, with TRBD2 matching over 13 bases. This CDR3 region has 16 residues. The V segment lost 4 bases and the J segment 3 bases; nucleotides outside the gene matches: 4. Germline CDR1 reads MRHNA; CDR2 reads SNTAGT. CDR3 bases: TGTGCCAGCAGTGGGACTAGCGGGGGAGATACAGATACGCAGTATTTT. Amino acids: CASSGTSGGDTDTQYF.

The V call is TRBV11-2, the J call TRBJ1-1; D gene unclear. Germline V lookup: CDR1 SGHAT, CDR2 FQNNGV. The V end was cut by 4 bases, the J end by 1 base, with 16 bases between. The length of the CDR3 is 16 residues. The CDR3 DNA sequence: TGTGCCAGCAGCTCCAATTCCGGGAACCCGAACACTGAAGCTTTCTTT. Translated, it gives CASSSNSGNPNTEAFF.